A single T cell receptor beta chain is shown here with its context. The antigen is not known. The junction had 9 bases not matched to a gene; V was cut back by 0 bases and J by 3 bases. Germline V gene lookup returns CDR1 SGHRS and CDR2 YFSETQ. The CDR3 runs 16 residues. Primers for the PCR totalled 60 Vbeta and 13 Jbeta. The table came from immunoSEQ multiplex PCR; TCRdb's copy has only in-frame clones and leaves some out. This sample has some 160,000 clones, with 65% to 75% found just once. The sample comes from a study of cytomegalovirus exposure and HLA in healthy donors. Study results and limitations: Previous analysis showed most TCR beta V segments were productive about 87% or about 30% of the time. In a later analysis, specific HLA alleles were associated with 16,000 or so TCR beta sequences at a 0.05 false discovery rate. Apparent HLA restriction characterized most CMV-associated TCR beta chains in a later analysis.

Each donor's status was that of a healthy bone marrow donor. This receptor was taken from a man aged 55 to 70 in good health and CMV-seronegative. Sequenced: PBMCs. The chain couples TRBV5-1 to TRBJ2-7; 7 bases line up with TRBD1. CDR3 in amino acids: CASSLAPGTAFYEQYF. The CDR3 DNA follows: TGCGCCAGCAGCTTGGCCCCCGGGACAGCATTCTACGAGCAGTACTTC.